The 27 T cell receptor beta chains given below trace back to one sample, sequenced in a study of OX40 agonist ivuxolimab in advanced cancers. Produced via immunoSEQ multiplex PCR; TCRdb's table is partial and in-frame only. The data contain roughly 67,000 clones, 92% of them singletons. This specimen consisted of CD4+ or CD8+ T cells sorted from blood, obtained in a trial of the OX40 agonist ivuxolimab. These receptors came from an adult with an advanced solid tumor such as melanoma, head and neck, liver or kidney cancer.

The chain joins TRBV2 to TRBJ2-1; D ambiguous. Trimming pared 7 bases from V and 9 bases from J, leaving 13 bases between. Germline CDR1 is SNHLY and CDR2 is FYNNEI. There are 12 residues in the CDR3. DNA of the CDR3: TGTGCCAGCATTCGGGCCCCTCCTGAGCAGTTCTTC. Protein product: CASIRAPPEQFF.

The CDR3 DNA reads TGTGCCAGCAGCGTAGGTGACATAGTACAGCCCCAGCATTTT. This gives the protein CASSVGDIVQPQHF. The chain has TRBV9 and TRBJ1-5; D not certain. The germline V gene has CDR1 SGDLS and CDR2 YYNGEE. Trimming took off 0 bases at V and 7 bases at J, with 11 bases between the two ends. The CDR3 loop spans 14 amino acids.

As for this clone: No conserved phenylalanine or tryptophan is present at the end of the CDR3, so a read error is the likely explanation. The DNA is omitted, as the CDR3 cannot be located on it reliably, and the CDR3 follows TCRdb's listing. The chain is built from TRBV6-6 and TRBJ2-7; the D segment call TRBD2 is taken from the table without a DNA check. Germline CDR1 reads MNHNY; CDR2 reads SVGAGI (reference sequence). From its first to its last residue, the CDR3 has 8 amino acids. The CDR3 reads CASSYSPR.

This chain's CDR3 is CASSTGGEISEQYF. CDR3 sequence (DNA): TGTGCCAGTAGTACAGGGGGCGAAATTAGCGAGCAGTACTTC. This chain uses TRBV19 with TRBJ2-7, with 8 bases matching TRBD1. The V segment lost 4 bases and the J segment 6 bases; nucleotides outside the gene matches: 8. This CDR3 spans 14 amino acids. Germline CDR1 LNHDA, CDR2 SQIVND (reference sequence).

V gene TRBV19 combines with J gene TRBJ2-1; TRBD2 agrees at 8 bases. CDR1 and CDR2 (germline): LNHDA, SQIVND (reference sequence). J gave up 9 bases and V 3 bases, and 7 bases lay outside the gene matches. This CDR3 has 14 residues. Here the CDR3 reads CASSIVGSGIEQFF. DNA for the CDR3: TGTGCCAGTAGTATTGTAGGTAGCGGGATTGAGCAGTTCTTC.

In DNA, the CDR3 is TGTGCCAGCAGCTTTGGGACGTATGCTAACTATGGCTACACCTTC. Translating it yields CASSFGTYANYGYTF. The chain combines TRBV5-5 with TRBJ1-2, with D possibly matching TRBD1 (5 bases). The CDR3 is 15 residues long. Germline-derived CDR1 and CDR2 are SGHKS and YYEKEE (reference sequence). Trimming removed 2 bases from V and 0 bases from J, with 11 bases in between.

V usage is TRBV5-4 and J usage is TRBJ1-6; weak D call: TRBD1 (5 bases). The V and J ends lost 4 bases and 9 bases respectively, with 11 bases between them. The CDR3 is 13 amino acids. Germline V gene lookup returns CDR1 SGHNT and CDR2 YYREEE (reference sequence). The CDR3 spells CASSPGGGSPLHF. The CDR3 region has the DNA TGTGCCAGCAGCCCCGGGGGGGGTTCACCCCTCCACTTT.

Points on this clone: At the DNA level, this CDR3 is encoded by other sequences in the same sample as well. In nucleotides, the CDR3 is TGTGCCAGCAGTTTAACAGTAAATCAGCCCCAGCATTTT. As protein: CASSLTVNQPQHF. This chain joins TRBV6-5 and TRBJ1-5, with D unclear. Germline CDR1 MNHEY, CDR2 SVGAGI. Between the trimmed V and J ends, which lost 4 bases and 4 bases, there was a span of 8 bases. This CDR3 is 13 amino acids long.

The table lists this clone with a count of one. The rearrangement joins TRBV6-1 to TRBJ2-7; a weak D match, TRBD1 (6 bases). Germline assignment: CDR1 MNHNS and CDR2 SASEGT. V was clipped by 8 bases and J by 1 base, with 12 bases between them. The CDR3 is 13 amino acids. The CDR3, as DNA: TGTGCCAGCCGCGGCGGACAGTCCTACGAGCAGTACTTC. As protein: CASRGGQSYEQYF.

The rearrangement joins TRBV27 to TRBJ2-6, with D tentatively TRBD1 or TRBD2 (5 bases each). CDR3 length: 17 amino acids. The ends were cut back, 2 bases at V and 2 bases at J, with 13 bases in the middle. Germline lookup yields CDR1 MNHEY and CDR2 SMNVEV (reference sequence). The CDR3 nucleotides are TGTGCCAGCAGTTTAACAGGAGGACGTACTGGGGCCAACGTCCTGACTTTC. As protein: CASSLTGGRTGANVLTF.

The rearrangement uses TRBV7-9 and TRBJ1-1; D is uncertain. The CDR3 consists of 16 residues. Germline assignment: CDR1 SEHNR and CDR2 FQNEAQ (reference sequence). Trimming removed 1 base at V and 0 bases at J, with 12 bases between. CDR3 nucleotide sequence: TGTGCCAGCAGCTTAGTCCCTCGTCGAGTGAACACTGAAGCTTTCTTT. Amino acids: CASSLVPRRVNTEAFF.

The chain employs TRBV29-1 and TRBJ1-1; 10 nucleotides agree with TRBD1. In germline, CDR1 is SQVTM, CDR2 ANQGSEA. The CDR3 has 12 residues. The V segment lost 7 bases and the J segment 4 bases; nucleotides outside the gene matches: 3. DNA for the CDR3: TGCAGCGGTGGACAGGGGGGCACTGAAGCTTTCTTT. It encodes CSGGQGGTEAFF.

The V gene is TRBV11-2, the J gene TRBJ2-6; 10 bases align to TRBD2. V lost 4 bases, J lost 0 bases, and 9 bases stayed unmatched. There are 19 residues in the CDR3. Germline CDR1 SGHAT, CDR2 FQNNGV. The CDR3 bases are TGTGCCAGCAGCTCCCCCCTAGCGGGGGTTGCCTCTGGGGCCAACGTCCTGACTTTC. It translates to CASSSPLAGVASGANVLTF.

This sequence joins TRBV4-1 and TRBJ2-7; D is possibly TRBD2 (6 bases). The V end lost 0 bases, the J end lost 2 bases, and 11 bases lay between the germline ends. The CDR3 loop spans 15 amino acids. The germline CDR1 and CDR2 sequences are MGHRA and YSYEKL. The CDR3 DNA is TGCGCCAGCAGCCAAGATAGGGAGGTAACCTACGAGCAGTACTTC. The encoded protein is CASSQDREVTYEQYF.

The chain carries TRBV7-8 and TRBJ1-4, with 7 bases aligning to TRBD1. Germline V gives CDR1 SGHVS, CDR2 FQNEAQ. CDR3 length equals 16 residues. Germline trimming cut 3 bases from V and 6 bases from J; bases unmatched to any gene: 10. The CDR3 reads CASSLVKGGAYEKLFF. CDR3 bases: TGTGCCAGCAGCTTGGTCAAAGGGGGCGCGTATGAAAAACTGTTTTTT.

This chain joins TRBV27 and TRBJ1-2, with TRBD1 as a possible D gene (5 bases). This CDR3 comprises 13 residues. From germline, CDR1 is MNHEY and CDR2 SMNVEV (reference sequence). Deletions cut 3 bases from V and 4 bases from J, with 9 bases between. In DNA form, the CDR3 reads TGTGCCAGCAGTTTCGGGGCGGGCTATGGCTACACCTTC. Its translation is CASSFGAGYGYTF.

The chain carries TRBV6-6 and TRBJ1-2; D remains unclear. The CDR3 totals 16 residues. Trimming stripped 5 bases from V and 8 bases from J, with 24 bases between. From germline, CDR1 is MNHNY and CDR2 SVGAGI (reference sequence). In nucleotides, the CDR3 is TGTGCCAGCAGTCTTCCCCCCGGGGAGGTACAGAGGGGCTACACCTTC. It is translated as CASSLPPGEVQRGYTF.

This clone was seen only once. This chain joins TRBV27 and TRBJ2-2; TRBD2 aligns across 7 bases. The CDR3 has 18 amino acids. Germline assignment: CDR1 MNHEY and CDR2 SMNVEV (reference sequence). V shed 4 bases, J shed 5 bases, and the junction held 16 bases outside the gene matches. DNA for the CDR3: TGTGCCAGCAGTTGGGACGCTAGCGGTGCCTATGGGACCGGGGAGCTGTTTTTT. Translation gives CASSWDASGAYGTGELFF.

The CDR3, as DNA: TGCAGCGTCGCGGGGACGGGCTACACCTTC. It encodes CSVAGTGYTF. The rearrangement joins TRBV29-1 to TRBJ1-2; maybe TRBD1 (5 bases). The germline gives CDR1 SQVTM, CDR2 ANQGSEA. The V gene lost 6 bases and the J gene lost 8 bases, with 10 bases spanning the gap. The CDR3 is 10 residues long.

V and J are TRBV7-6 and TRBJ2-7; weak D call: TRBD1 (7 bases). V was pared by 2 bases and J by 3 bases, with 14 bases between. CDR1 is SGHVS and CDR2 is FNYEAQ in the germline V gene. The CDR3 covers 15 residues. The CDR3 is CASSLREAGGYEQYF. The CDR3 coding sequence is TGTGCCAGCAGCTTAAGGGAGGCAGGGGGCTACGAGCAGTACTTC. Drawing the rest from reference TRBV7-6 and TRBJ2-7, the complete variable domain is GAGVSQSPRYKVTKRGQDVALRCDPISGHVSLYWYRQALGQGPEFLTYFNYEAQQDKSGLPNDRFSAERPEGSISTLTIQRTEQRDSAMYRCASSLREAGGYEQYFGPGTRLTVT.

The chain has TRBV13 and TRBJ2-3; tentatively, D is TRBD2 (5 bases). CDR1 and CDR2 from the germline V gene are PRHDT and FYEKMQ (reference sequence). V was cut by 0 bases and J by 2 bases, with 9 bases left in between. The CDR3 consists of 15 residues. The CDR3 protein is CASSLGGVLTDTQYF. CDR3 nucleotides: TGTGCCAGCAGCTTAGGCGGGGTACTCACAGATACGCAGTATTTT.

The V gene is TRBV7-9, the J gene TRBJ2-7; maybe TRBD1 (7 bases). The CDR3 is 14 amino acids. Germline lookup yields CDR1 SEHNR and CDR2 FQNEAQ (reference sequence). The V and J ends lost 3 bases and 3 bases respectively, with 12 bases between them. Here the CDR3 DNA reads TGTGCCAGCAGCTTGGAGGGGGCGGGCTACGAGCAGTACTTC. This sequence encodes CASSLEGAGYEQYF.

The rearrangement links TRBV9 to TRBJ1-1; D unclear. The germline V and J ends were trimmed by 3 bases and 4 bases, with 13 bases remaining between them. The germline gives CDR1 SGDLS, CDR2 YYNGEE. There are 14 residues in the CDR3. The CDR3 nucleotides are TGTGCCAGCAGCGCTACAAGGGCGGGCACTGAAGCTTTCTTT. It encodes CASSATRAGTEAFF.

V gene TRBV5-4 combines with J gene TRBJ1-3; D gene uncertain. This CDR3 has 15 amino acids. Trimming left V 2 bases short and J 0 bases short, with 9 bases between. Germline V gene data show CDR1 as SGHNT and CDR2 as YYREEE (reference sequence). The CDR3 here is CASSLGANSGNTIYF. CDR3 sequence (DNA): TGTGCCAGCAGCTTAGGAGCCAACTCTGGAAACACCATATATTTT.

The rearrangement links TRBV19 to TRBJ1-5; no reliable D call. The CDR3 sequence is 15 residues long. The germline gives CDR1 LNHDA, CDR2 SQIVND (reference sequence). Trimming removed 3 bases at V and 4 bases at J, with 13 bases between. This CDR3 is CASSIFGVSNQPQHF. The CDR3 bases are TGTGCCAGTAGTATTTTCGGGGTCTCAAATCAGCCCCAGCATTTT.

The chain joins TRBV5-6 to TRBJ1-6; the match to TRBD1 covers 7 bases. This CDR3 is 16 amino acids long. V was pared by 4 bases and J by 3 bases, with 7 bases of the junction left unmatched. Germline V lookup: CDR1 SGHDT, CDR2 YYEEEE. CDR3 loop: CASSGAGTDYNSPLHF. In DNA, the CDR3 is TGTGCCAGCAGCGGAGCCGGGACAGACTATAATTCACCCCTCCACTTT.

The CDR3 spells CASSQGASLSPLHF. CDR3 coding DNA: TGCGCCAGCAGCCAAGGGGCCAGCCTTTCACCCCTCCACTTT. V usage is TRBV4-3 and J usage is TRBJ1-6; D unclear. This CDR3 is built from 14 residues. CDR1 and CDR2 from the germline V gene are LGHNA and YSLEER. V was clipped by 1 base and J by 9 bases, with 10 bases between them.